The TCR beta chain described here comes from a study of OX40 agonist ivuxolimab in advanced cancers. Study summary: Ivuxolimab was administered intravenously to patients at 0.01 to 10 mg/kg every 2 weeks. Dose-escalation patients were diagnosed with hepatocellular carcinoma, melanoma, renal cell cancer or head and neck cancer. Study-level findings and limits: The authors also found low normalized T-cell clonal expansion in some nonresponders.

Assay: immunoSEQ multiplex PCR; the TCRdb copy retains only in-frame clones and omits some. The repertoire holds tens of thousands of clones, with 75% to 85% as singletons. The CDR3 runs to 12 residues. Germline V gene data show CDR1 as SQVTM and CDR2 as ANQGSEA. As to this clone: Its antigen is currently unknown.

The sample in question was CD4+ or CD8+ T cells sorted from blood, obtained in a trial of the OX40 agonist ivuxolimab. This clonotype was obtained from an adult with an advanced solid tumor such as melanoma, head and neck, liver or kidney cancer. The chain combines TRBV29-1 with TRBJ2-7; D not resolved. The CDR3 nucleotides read TGCAGTATGCGCGGCGTCTCCTACGAGCAGTACTTC. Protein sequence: CSMRGVSYEQYF.